The clone carrying this T cell receptor beta chain was found a few times. Its antigen is still unknown. TCRdb recomputed calls from the 5' RACE reads with MiXCR, one row per CDR3 protein. The profile shows 700,000 to 850,000 distinct CDR3 sequences, about 11% of them singletons. The entry originates in a study of CD8 T cells in ankylosing spondylitis. Study outcomes and limitations: The study looked at matched synovial fluid samples from ankylosing spondylitis patients. Disease-linked clones were reported to be significantly enriched there. A motif of fewer than ten highly homologous TCR beta variants was seen as apparently characteristic of ankylosing spondylitis blood.

V shed 5 bases, J shed 4 bases, and the junction held 5 bases outside the gene matches. This CDR3 contains 15 residues. In germline, CDR1 is SGHAT, CDR2 FQNNGV. V gene TRBV11-2 combines with J gene TRBJ1-4; 9 bases are a match to TRBD1. Input material: blood, either unsorted or a sorted T cell fraction (not recorded which). The sequence came from a male donor with ankylosing spondylitis. Here the CDR3 reads CASSVTGGYNEKLFF. The CDR3 DNA is TGTGCCAGCAGCGTTACAGGGGGCTATAATGAAAAACTGTTTTTT.